The T cell receptor (beta chain) under discussion was sequenced for a study of cytomegalovirus exposure and HLA in healthy donors. This clone has a handful of counts. The germline CDR1 and CDR2 sequences are SGHTA and FQGTGA. V was pared by 3 bases and J by 1 base, with 0 bases of the junction left unmatched. The length of the CDR3 is 14 residues. Primers for the PCR totalled 60 Vbeta and 13 Jbeta. Sequenced by immunoSEQ multiplex PCR; TCRdb stores in-frame clones only, minus some. The sample lists about 80,000 clones, about 77% occurring once. The sequencing input was PBMCs. The rearrangement uses TRBV7-3 and TRBJ1-1, with 9 bases lining up with TRBD1. The receptor comes from a man between 50 and 59 years old in good health and CMV-seronegative. CDR3 loop: CASSLGQGNTEAFF. The CDR3 DNA reads as TGTGCCAGCAGCTTGGGACAGGGGAACACTGAAGCTTTCTTT.